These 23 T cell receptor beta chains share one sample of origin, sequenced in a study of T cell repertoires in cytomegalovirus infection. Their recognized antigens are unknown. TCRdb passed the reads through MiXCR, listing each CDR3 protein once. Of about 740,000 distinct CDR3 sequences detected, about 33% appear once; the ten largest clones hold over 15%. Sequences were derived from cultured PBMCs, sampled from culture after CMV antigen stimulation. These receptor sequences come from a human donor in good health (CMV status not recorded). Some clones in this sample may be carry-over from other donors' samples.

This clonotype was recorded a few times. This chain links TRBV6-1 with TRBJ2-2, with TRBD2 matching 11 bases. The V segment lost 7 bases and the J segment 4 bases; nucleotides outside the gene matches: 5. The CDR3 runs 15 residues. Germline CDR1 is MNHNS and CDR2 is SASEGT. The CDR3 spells CASTRGTSGTGELFF. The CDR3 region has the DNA TGTGCCAGCACCCGAGGGACTAGCGGCACCGGGGAGCTGTTTTTT.

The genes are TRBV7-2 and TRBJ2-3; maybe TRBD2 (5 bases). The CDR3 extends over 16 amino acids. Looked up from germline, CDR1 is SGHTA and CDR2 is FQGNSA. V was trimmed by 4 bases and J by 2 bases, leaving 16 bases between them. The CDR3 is CASSWGALGDTDTQYF. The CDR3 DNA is TGTGCCAGCAGCTGGGGAGCCCTGGGAGACACAGATACGCAGTATTTT.

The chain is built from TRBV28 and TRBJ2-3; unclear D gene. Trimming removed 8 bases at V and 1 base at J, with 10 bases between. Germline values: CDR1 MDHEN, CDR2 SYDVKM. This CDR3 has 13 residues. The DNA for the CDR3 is TGTGCCAGCGAGGAACAAGGCACAGATACGCAGTATTTT. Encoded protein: CASEEQGTDTQYF.

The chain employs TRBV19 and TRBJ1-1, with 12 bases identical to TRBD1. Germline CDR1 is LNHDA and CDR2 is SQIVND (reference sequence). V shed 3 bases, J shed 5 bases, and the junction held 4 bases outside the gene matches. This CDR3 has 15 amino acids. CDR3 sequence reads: CASSMGTGGWTEAFF. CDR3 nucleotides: TGTGCCAGTAGTATGGGGACAGGGGGCTGGACTGAAGCTTTCTTT.

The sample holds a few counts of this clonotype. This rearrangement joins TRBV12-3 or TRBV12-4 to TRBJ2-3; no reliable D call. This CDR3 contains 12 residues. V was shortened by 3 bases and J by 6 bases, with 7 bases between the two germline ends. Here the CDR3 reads CASSFVPDTQYF. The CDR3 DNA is TGTGCCAGCAGTTTTGTCCCGGATACGCAGTATTTT.

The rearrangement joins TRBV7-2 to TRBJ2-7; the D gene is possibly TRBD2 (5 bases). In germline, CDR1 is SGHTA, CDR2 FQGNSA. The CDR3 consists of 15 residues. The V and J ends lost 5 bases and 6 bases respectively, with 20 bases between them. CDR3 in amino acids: CASSPQVGLAGEQYF. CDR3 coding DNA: TGTGCCAGCAGCCCCCAGGTTGGGCTAGCCGGCGAGCAGTACTTC.

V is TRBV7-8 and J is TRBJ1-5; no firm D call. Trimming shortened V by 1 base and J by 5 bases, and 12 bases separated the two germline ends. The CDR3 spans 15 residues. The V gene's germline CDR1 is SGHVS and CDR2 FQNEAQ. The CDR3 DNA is TGTGCCAGCAGCTTAGGTGGGGTTCGATATCAGCCCCAGCATTTT. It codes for CASSLGGVRYQPQHF.

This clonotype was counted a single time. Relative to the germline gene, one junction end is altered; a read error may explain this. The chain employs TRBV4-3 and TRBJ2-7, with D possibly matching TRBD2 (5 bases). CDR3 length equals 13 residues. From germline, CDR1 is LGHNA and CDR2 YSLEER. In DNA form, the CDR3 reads TGCGCCAGCAGTCAAGCGACTACCTACGAGCAGTACTTC. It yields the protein CASSQATTYEQYF.

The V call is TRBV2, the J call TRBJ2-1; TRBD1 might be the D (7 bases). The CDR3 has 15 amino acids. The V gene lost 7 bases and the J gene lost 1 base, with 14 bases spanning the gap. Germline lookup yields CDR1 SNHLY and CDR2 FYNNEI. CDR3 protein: CASTRQGGSYNEQFF. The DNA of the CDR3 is TGTGCCAGCACCCGACAGGGAGGATCCTACAATGAGCAGTTCTTC.

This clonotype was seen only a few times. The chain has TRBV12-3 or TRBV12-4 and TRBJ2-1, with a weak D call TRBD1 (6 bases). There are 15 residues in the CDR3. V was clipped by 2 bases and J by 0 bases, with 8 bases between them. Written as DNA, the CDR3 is TGTGCCAGCAGTTTATCAGGGGCCTCCTACAATGAGCAGTTCTTC. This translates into CASSLSGASYNEQFF.

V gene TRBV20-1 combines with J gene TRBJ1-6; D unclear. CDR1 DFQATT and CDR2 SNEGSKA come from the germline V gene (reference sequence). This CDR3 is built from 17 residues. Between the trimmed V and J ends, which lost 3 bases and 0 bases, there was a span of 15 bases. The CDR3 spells CSASPPGVSSYNSPLHF. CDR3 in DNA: TGCAGTGCTAGCCCCCCCGGAGTAAGCTCCTATAATTCACCCCTCCACTTT.

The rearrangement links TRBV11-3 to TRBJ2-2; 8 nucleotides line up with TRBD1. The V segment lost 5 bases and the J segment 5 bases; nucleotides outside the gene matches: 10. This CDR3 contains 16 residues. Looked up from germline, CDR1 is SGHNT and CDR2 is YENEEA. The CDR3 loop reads CASSPRGQGLTGELFF. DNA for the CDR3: TGTGCCAGCAGCCCCCGAGGACAGGGCTTGACCGGGGAGCTGTTTTTT.

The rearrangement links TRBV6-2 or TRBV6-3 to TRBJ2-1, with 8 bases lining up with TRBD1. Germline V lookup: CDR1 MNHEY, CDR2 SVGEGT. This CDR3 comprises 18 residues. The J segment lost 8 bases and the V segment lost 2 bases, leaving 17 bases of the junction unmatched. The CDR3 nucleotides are TGTGCCAGCAGTTACCCTACACGATTGACAGGGGTGGGGGATGAGCAGTTCTTC. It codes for CASSYPTRLTGVGDEQFF.

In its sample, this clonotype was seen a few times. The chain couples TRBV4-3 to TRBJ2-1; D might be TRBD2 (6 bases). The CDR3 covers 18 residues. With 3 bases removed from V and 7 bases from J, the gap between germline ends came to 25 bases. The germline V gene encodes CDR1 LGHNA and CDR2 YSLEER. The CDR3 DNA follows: TGCGCCAGCAGCCAGCGCGGGGTGGCGGGGAATTTCTATAATGAGCAGTTCTTC. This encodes CASSQRGVAGNFYNEQFF.

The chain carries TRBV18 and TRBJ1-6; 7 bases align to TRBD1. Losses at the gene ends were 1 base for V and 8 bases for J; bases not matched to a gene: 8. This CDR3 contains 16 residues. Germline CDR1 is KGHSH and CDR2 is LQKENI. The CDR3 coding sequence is TGTGCCAGCTCACCACGGGGAGGGGGCACTGATTCACCCCTCCACTTT. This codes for CASSPRGGGTDSPLHF.

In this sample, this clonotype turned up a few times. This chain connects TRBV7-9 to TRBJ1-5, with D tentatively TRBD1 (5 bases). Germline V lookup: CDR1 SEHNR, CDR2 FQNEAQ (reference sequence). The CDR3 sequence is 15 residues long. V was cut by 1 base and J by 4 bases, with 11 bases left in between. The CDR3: CASSLGSQGNQPQHF. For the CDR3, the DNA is TGTGCCAGCAGCTTAGGGAGTCAGGGTAATCAGCCCCAGCATTTT.

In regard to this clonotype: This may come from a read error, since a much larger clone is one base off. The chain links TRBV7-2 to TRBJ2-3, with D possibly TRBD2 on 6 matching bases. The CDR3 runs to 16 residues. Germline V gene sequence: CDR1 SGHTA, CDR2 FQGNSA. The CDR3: CASSLVGGRATDKQYF. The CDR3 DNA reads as TGTGCCAGCAGCTTAGTGGGGGGACGCGCCACAGATAAGCAGTATTTT.

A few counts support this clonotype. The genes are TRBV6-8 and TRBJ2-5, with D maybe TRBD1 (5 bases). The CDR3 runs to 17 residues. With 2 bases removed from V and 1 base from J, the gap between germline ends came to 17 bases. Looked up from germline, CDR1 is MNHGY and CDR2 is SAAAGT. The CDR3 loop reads CASSYGALSRRQETQYF. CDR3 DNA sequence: TGTGCCAGCAGTTACGGGGCTTTGAGCCGCCGCCAAGAGACCCAGTACTTC.

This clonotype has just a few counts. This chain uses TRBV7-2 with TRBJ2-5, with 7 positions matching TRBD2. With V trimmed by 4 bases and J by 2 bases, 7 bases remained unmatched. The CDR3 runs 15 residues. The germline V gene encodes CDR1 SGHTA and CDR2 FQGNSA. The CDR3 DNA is TGTGCCAGCAGCTCCTCAGCGGGGAGGCAAGAGACCCAGTACTTC. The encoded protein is CASSSSAGRQETQYF.

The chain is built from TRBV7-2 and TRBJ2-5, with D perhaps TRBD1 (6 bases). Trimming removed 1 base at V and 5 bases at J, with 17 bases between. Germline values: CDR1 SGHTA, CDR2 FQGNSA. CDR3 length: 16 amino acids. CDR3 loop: CASSLVGNRVVETQYF. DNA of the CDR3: TGTGCCAGCAGCTTAGTCGGGAACAGGGTGGTGGAGACCCAGTACTTC.

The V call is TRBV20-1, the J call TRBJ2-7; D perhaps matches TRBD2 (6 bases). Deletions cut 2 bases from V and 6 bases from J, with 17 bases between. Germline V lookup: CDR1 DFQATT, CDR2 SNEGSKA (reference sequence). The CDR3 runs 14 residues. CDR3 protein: CSARIGGTWSEQYF. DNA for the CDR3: TGCAGTGCTAGAATCGGCGGGACTTGGTCCGAGCAGTACTTC.

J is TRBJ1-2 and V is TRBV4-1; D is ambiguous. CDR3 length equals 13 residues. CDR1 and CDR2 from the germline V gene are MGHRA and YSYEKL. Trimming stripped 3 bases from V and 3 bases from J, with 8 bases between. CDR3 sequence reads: CASSQAGDYGYTF. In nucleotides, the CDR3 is TGCGCCAGCAGCCAGGCTGGGGACTATGGCTACACCTTC.

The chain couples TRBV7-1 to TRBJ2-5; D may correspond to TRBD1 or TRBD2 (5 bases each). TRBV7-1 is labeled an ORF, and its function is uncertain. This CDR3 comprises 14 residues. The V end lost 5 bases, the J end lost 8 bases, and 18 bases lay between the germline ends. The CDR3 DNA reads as TGTGCCAGCAGCCCGGGACCGCCCGCTTCCACCCAGTACTTC. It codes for CASSPGPPASTQYF.